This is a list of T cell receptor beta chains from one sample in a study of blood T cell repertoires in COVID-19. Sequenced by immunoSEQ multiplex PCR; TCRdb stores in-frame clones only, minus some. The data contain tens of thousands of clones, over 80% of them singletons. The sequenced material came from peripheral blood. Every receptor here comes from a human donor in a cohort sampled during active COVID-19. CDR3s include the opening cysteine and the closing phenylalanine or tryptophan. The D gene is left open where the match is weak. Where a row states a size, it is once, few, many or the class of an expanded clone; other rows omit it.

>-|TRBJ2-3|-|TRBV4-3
CASSQLSTDTQYF
TGCGCCAGCAGCCAGTTATCCACAGATACGCAGTATTTT
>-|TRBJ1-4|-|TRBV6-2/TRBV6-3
CASSHRDQDEKLFF
TGTGCCAGCAGTCACAGGGATCAGGATGAAAAACTGTTTTTT
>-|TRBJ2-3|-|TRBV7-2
CASSFVPGGNTDTQYF
TGTGCCAGCAGCTTCGTACCTGGCGGGAACACAGATACGCAGTATTTT
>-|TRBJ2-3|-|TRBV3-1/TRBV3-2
CASSPLFRGSTDTQYF
TGTGCCAGCAGTCCCCTGTTCCGGGGAAGCACAGATACGCAGTATTTT
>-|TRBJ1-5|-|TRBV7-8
CASSALRERGWGNQPQHF
TGTGCCAGCAGCGCCCTCCGGGAGAGGGGATGGGGCAATCAGCCCCAGCATTTT
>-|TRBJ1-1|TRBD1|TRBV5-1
CASSLKTGRGKNTEAFF
TGCGCCAGCAGCCTGAAGACAGGGCGGGGAAAGAACACTGAAGCTTTCTTT
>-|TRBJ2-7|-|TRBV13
CASSSLGRDNYEQYF
TGTGCCAGCAGCTCCCTCGGCAGGGACAACTACGAGCAGTACTTC
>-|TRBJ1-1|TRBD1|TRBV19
CASSARQGRATEAFF
TGTGCCAGTAGTGCAAGACAGGGGAGGGCCACTGAAGCTTTCTTT
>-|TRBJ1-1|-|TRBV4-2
CASSQDLHMNTEAFF
TGTGCCAGCAGCCAAGATTTACACATGAACACTGAAGCTTTCTTT
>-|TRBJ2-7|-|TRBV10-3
CAIRTTSDSYEQYF
TGTGCCATCAGGACAACTAGTGACTCCTACGAGCAGTACTTC
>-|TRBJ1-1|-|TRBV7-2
CASSPASGRTEAFF
TGTGCCAGCAGCCCGGCCTCAGGAAGGACTGAAGCTTTCTTT
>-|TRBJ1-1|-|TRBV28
CASSLVLRGEAFF
TGTGCCAGCAGTTTAGTTTTACGGGGTGAAGCTTTCTTT
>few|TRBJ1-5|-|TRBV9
CASSVDSGIPGNQPQHF
TGTGCCAGCAGCGTAGACTCAGGGATTCCCGGCAATCAGCCCCAGCATTTT
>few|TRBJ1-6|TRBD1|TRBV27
CASSRQGSYNSPLHF
TGTGCCAGCAGTAGACAGGGGAGCTATAATTCACCCCTCCACTTT
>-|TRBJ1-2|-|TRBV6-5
CASSQTVNYGYTF
TGTGCCAGCAGTCAGACAGTTAACTATGGCTACACCTTC
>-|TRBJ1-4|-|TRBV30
CAWRSTARNEKLFF
TGTGCCTGGAGGTCGACAGCTCGTAATGAAAAACTGTTTTTT
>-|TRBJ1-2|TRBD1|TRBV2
CASSTILDKTGEDGYTF
TGTGCCAGCAGCACAATCCTAGACAAGACAGGGGAAGATGGCTACACCTTC
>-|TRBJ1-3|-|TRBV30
CAWSVAGGNTIYF
TGTGCCTGGAGTGTGGCGGGGGGAAACACCATATATTTT
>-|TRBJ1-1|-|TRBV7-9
CASSLVGVDRNTEAFF
TGTGCCAGCAGCTTGGTTGGCGTTGACAGGAACACTGAAGCTTTCTTT
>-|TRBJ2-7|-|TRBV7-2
CASRRGYEQYF
TGTGCCAGCAGGCGGGGCTACGAGCAGTACTTC
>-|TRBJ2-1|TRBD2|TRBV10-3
CAIRAGEQGYNEQFF
TGTGCCATCAGAGCGGGGGAGCAAGGATACAATGAGCAGTTCTTC
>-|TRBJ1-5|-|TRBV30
CAWTRSPNQPQHF
TGTGCCTGGACACGGTCGCCTAATCAGCCCCAGCATTTT
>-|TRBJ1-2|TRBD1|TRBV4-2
CASSQSNRQGMYGYTF
TGTGCCAGCAGCCAATCCAACCGACAGGGAATGTATGGCTACACCTTC
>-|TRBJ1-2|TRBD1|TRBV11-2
CASRGDRVSARYGYTF
TGTGCCAGCAGGGGGGACAGGGTATCCGCCCGATATGGCTACACCTTC
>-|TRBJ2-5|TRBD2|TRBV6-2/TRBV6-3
CASSLRLAGGLQETQYF
TGTGCCAGCAGTCTACGACTAGCGGGGGGCCTCCAAGAGACCCAGTACTTC
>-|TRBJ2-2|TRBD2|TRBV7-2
CASSFSGPSPGELFF
TGTGCCAGCAGCTTTAGCGGGCCTAGCCCCGGGGAGCTGTTTTTT
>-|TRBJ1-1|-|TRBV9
CASSVAPQDTEAFF
TGTGCCAGCAGCGTAGCCCCTCAGGACACTGAAGCTTTCTTT
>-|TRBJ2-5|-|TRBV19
CASRTTGVSSETQYF
TGTGCCAGCCGAACAACCGGGGTTAGCAGCGAGACCCAGTACTTC